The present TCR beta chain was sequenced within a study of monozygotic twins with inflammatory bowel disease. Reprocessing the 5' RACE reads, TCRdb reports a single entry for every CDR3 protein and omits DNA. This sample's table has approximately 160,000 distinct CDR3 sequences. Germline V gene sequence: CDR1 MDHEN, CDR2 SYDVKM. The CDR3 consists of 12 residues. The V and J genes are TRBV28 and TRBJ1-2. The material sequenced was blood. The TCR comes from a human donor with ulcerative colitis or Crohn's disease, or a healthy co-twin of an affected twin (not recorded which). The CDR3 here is CASSLRQYGYTF.